This T cell receptor beta chain is drawn from a study of T cells in Graves' hyperthyroidism and ophthalmopathy (dated by TCRdb to about 2019). Background on the whole study: Peripheral blood was collected at initial diagnosis, before any treatment. In addition, the study compared T-cell repertoires in thyroid tissue and in blood from over 5 Graves' hyperthyroidism patients. Following sampling, methimazole starting at 30 mg daily was given to hyperthyroidism patients, and high-dose intravenous methylprednisolone was given to ophthalmopathy patients. The roughly 91 discovery patients were randomly divided into training and test sets at a 7:3 ratio. To identify TCR V-J signatures that set the groups apart, the researchers used a discovery cohort of about a hundred patients, made up of 43 with Graves' ophthalmopathy and some 56 with stable Graves' hyperthyroidism. An independent validation cohort of about 20 hyperthyroidism patients and about 15 patients who later progressed to ophthalmopathy tested prospective prediction of ophthalmopathy. The paper reports TCR Vbeta CDR3 sequencing of roughly 140 peripheral blood samples: 40 or so ophthalmopathy, fewer than 80 hyperthyroidism and 17 progressor patients.

On the study overall, not on this receptor specifically: No statistical method was used to fix the sample size in advance, and group allocation was not hidden from the investigators. A model built on a 13 V-J signature distinguished ophthalmopathy from stable hyperthyroidism, reaching approximately 89% sensitivity and 81.08% specificity in cross-validation and 80%/75% in testing. In validation, progression to ophthalmopathy was predicted by the model with roughly 69% sensitivity and about 72% specificity, a median of roughly six months before onset. Most expanded thyroid clonotypes (frequency above 0.001) were also detected in blood, suggesting blood repertoires may reflect thyroid immune responses.

Stable Graves' hyperthyroidism was defined as the absence of progression to ophthalmopathy over 18 months of follow-up. Hyperthyroidism patients were aged 18 to 65 years and newly diagnosed, with disease duration of less than 2 months. Exclusion was applied to patients with uncontrolled infections, other autoimmune diseases, pregnancy or lactation. Diagnoses were established on the basis of clinical symptoms, serum thyroxine and TRAb, thyroid ultrasound, and orbital computed tomography. PBMCs were separated from approximately 10 ml of fresh peripheral blood using Ficoll-Paque density gradient centrifugation. Total RNA was extracted with Trizol reagent, and quality was checked on an Agilent 2100 Bioanalyzer. Amplification of TCR beta CDR3 regions was carried out from RNA transcripts. The TCR CDR3 was subjected to a first round of RT-PCR using the HTBI primer set and the Qiagen OneStep RT-PCR kit. A second multiplex PCR round built the libraries, followed by size selection and purification. Paired-end sequencing of the libraries was performed with 100 bp reads on an Illumina HiSeq2000. On the authors' methods: Raw data were processed with SOAPnuke, discarding reads with adapters, uncalled bases, mean Phred below 15, or no exact constant-primer or identifier match. COPE v1.2.5 was used to merge high-quality paired reads, and clonotypes were defined as unique nucleotide sequences. MiTCR v1.1 was used to align the clonotypes against IMGT TRBV, TRBD and TRBJ reference segments. Analysis was restricted to V-J combinations with a frequency above 0.0001, which covered roughly 99% of repertoires. A TCS score was defined as the ratio of F50 (clonal expansion) to E x V (chaos), with BLOSUM62-based TCRdist applied between CDR3 peptides within each V-J. Welch's t-statistics and random forest reduced fewer than 600 V-J features to roughly 13, which were used in a naive Bayes classifier (R e1071). TCRdb took the public reads, trimmed them with fastp at Q25, ran MiXCR for clone calling and kept in-frame beta chains. Every CDR3 protein is listed once, alongside the most common genes and DNA of its rows. These V and J calls originate from TCRdb's pipeline instead of the authors' own analysis. The sample yields some 550,000 distinct CDR3 sequences; 20% to 25% were counted once. Around a quarter of the sample is in the top ten clones.

For this clonotype: This receptor's antigen is unknown. Qualities for individual bases were not recorded, and no much larger clone is one base off.

The CDR3 runs 21 residues from the cysteine to the phenylalanine. The CDR3 DNA has 63 bases and is translated from base 1. V has 1 base trimmed and J has 4 bases trimmed; junction bases matching no gene number 24. The receptor chain draws on TRBV12-3 or TRBV12-4 and TRBJ2-7, with 8 bases aligning to TRBD1. This TCR came from a young man with Graves' hyperthyroidism. Sequencing was done on a sample of blood. In nucleotide form, the sequence is TGTGCCAGCAGTTTAGTCGGGGCAGGGGGCGATCCCCGGGGGCCGAGTTACGAGCAGTACTTC. This encodes CASSLVGAGGDPRGPSYEQYF.